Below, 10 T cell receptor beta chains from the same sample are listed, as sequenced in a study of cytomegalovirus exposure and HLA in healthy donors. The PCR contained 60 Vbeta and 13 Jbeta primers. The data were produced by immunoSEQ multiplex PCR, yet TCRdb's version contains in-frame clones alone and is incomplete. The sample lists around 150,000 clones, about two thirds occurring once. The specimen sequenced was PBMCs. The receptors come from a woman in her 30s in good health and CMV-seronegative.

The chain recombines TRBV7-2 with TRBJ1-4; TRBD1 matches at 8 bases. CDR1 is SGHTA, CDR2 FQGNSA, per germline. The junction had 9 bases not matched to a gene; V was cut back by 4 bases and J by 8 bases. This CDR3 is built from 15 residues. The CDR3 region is CASSSRTGYNEKLFF. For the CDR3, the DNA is TGTGCCAGCAGCTCACGGACAGGGTATAACGAAAAACTGTTTTTT.

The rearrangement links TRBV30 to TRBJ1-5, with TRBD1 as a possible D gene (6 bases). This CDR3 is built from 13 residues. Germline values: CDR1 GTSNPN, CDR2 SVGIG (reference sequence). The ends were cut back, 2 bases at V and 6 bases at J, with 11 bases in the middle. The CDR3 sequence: CAWSQEGGQPQHF. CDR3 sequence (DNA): TGTGCCTGGAGTCAGGAAGGGGGTCAGCCCCAGCATTTT.

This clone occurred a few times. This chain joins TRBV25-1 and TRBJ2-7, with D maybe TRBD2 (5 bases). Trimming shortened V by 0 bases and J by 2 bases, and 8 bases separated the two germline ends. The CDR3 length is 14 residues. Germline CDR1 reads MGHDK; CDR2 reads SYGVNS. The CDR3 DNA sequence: TGTGCCAGCAGTGAATATCGGGGAACCTACGAGCAGTACTTC. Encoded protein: CASSEYRGTYEQYF.

CDR3 in amino acids: CASSTLTGVEADTQYF. The DNA of the CDR3 is TGTGCCAGCAGCACCCTGACAGGGGTGGAGGCAGATACGCAGTATTTT. This rearrangement joins TRBV7-3 to TRBJ2-3, with TRBD1 identical over 8 bases. With V trimmed by 5 bases and J by 4 bases, 11 bases remained unmatched. The germline V gene encodes CDR1 SGHTA and CDR2 FQGTGA. This CDR3 is built from 16 residues.

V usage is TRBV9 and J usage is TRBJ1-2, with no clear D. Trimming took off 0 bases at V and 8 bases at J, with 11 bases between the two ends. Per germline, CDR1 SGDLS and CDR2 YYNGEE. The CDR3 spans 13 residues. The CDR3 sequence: CASSVGLTGGYTF. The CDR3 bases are TGTGCCAGCAGCGTAGGCCTCACGGGGGGCTACACCTTC. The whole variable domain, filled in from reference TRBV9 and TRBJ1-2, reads DSGVTQTPKHLITATGQRVTLRCSPRSGDLSVYWYQQSLDQGLQFLIQYYNGEERAKGNILERFSAQQFPDLHSELNLSSLELGDSALYFCASSVGLTGGYTFGSGTRLTVV.

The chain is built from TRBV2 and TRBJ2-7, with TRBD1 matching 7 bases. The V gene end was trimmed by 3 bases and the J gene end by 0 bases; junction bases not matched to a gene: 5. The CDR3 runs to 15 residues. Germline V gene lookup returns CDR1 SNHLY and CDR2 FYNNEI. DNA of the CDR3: TGTGCCAGCAGTGACTGGACAGGAACCTCCTACGAGCAGTACTTC. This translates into CASSDWTGTSYEQYF. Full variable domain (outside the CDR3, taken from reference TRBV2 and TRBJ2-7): EPEVTQTPSHQVTQMGQEVILRCVPISNHLYFYWYRQILGQKVEFLVSFYNNEISEKSEIFDDQFSVERPDGSNFTLKIRSTKLEDSAMYFCASSDWTGTSYEQYFGPGTRLTVT.

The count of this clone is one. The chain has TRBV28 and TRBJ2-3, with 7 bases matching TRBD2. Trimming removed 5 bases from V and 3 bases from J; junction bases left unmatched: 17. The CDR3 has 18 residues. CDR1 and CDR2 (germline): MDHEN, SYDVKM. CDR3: CASSHGLGRGDRTDTQYF. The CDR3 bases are TGTGCCAGCAGTCATGGACTGGGACGGGGGGACCGAACAGATACGCAGTATTTT. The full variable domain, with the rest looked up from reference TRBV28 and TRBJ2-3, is DVKVTQSSRYLVKRTGEKVFLECVQDMDHENMFWYRQDPGLGLRLIYFSYDVKMKEKGDIPEGYSVSREKKERFSLILESASTNQTSMYLCASSHGLGRGDRTDTQYFGPGTRLTVL.

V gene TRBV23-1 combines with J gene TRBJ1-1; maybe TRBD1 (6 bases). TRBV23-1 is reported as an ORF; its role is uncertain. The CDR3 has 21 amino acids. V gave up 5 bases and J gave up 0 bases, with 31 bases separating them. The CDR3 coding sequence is TGCGCCAGCAGTATCCTGAGGACCAGGGGCACCCGGGGGGCAATGAACACTGAAGCTTTCTTT. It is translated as CASSILRTRGTRGAMNTEAFF.

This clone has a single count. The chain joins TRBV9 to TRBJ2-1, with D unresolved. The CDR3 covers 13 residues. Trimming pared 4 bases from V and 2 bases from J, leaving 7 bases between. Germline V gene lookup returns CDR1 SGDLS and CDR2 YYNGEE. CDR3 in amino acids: CASSFSAYNEQFF. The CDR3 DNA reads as TGTGCCAGCAGCTTTAGTGCCTACAATGAGCAGTTCTTC.

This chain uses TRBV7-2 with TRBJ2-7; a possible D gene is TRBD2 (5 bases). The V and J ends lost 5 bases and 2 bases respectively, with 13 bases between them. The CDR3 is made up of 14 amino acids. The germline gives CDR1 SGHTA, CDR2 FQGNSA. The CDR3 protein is CASSPASGTYEQYF. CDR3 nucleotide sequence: TGTGCCAGCAGCCCCGCCTCGGGGACCTACGAGCAGTACTTC.